This entry lists 10 T cell receptor beta chains sequenced from one sample in a study of shared clonotypes between healthy human individuals. The table came from immunoSEQ multiplex PCR; TCRdb's copy has only in-frame clones and leaves some out. This table holds approximately 2,200,000 clones, under 95% found once. Terminally differentiated effector memory CD45RA+ cells were excluded by CCR7 positive selection of CD45RO-negative cells. The sample was naive CD8+ T cells from PBMCs. These receptors were obtained from a man younger than 35 in good health. Some clones in this sample may be carry-over from other donors' samples.

The rearrangement joins TRBV5-5 to TRBJ2-5; 13 nucleotides agree with TRBD2. The CDR3 loop spans 15 amino acids. V dropped 3 bases and J dropped 5; count of bases not matched to a gene: 4. The germline V gene has CDR1 SGHKS and CDR2 YYEKEE (reference sequence). CDR3 protein: CASSSGLAGWETQYF. The CDR3 DNA follows: TGTGCCAGCAGCTCGGGACTAGCGGGATGGGAGACCCAGTACTTC.

The chain is built from TRBV7-9 and TRBJ1-1, with D perhaps matching TRBD1 (5 bases). The CDR3 sequence is 17 residues long. In germline, CDR1 is SEHNR, CDR2 FQNEAQ (reference sequence). Trimming stripped 2 bases from V and 1 base from J, with 17 bases between. DNA of the CDR3: TGTGCCAGCAGCTTAAGTGCGGGCGCGGGGGAGAACACTGAAGCTTTCTTT. Translating gives CASSLSAGAGENTEAFF.

This clone was seen only a few times. The rearrangement joins TRBV5-4 to TRBJ1-1; tentative D call: TRBD1 (6 bases). CDR1 is SGHNT and CDR2 is YYREEE in the germline V gene (reference sequence). V lost 1 base to trimming and J lost 5 bases, with 12 bases between them. The CDR3 sequence is 14 residues long. CDR3 amino acids: CASSLMGGRTEAFF. CDR3 DNA sequence: TGTGCCAGCAGCTTGATGGGGGGCAGGACTGAAGCTTTCTTT.

The rearrangement links TRBV2 to TRBJ2-7; 10 bases map to TRBD1. Germline loops: CDR1 SNHLY, CDR2 FYNNEI. V shed 6 bases and J 7 bases; nucleotides not matched to a gene: 6. This CDR3 is 13 amino acids long. The CDR3 region is CASRGQGPPEQYF. The CDR3 DNA follows: TGTGCCAGCAGGGGACAGGGGCCACCAGAGCAGTACTTC.

The V call is TRBV5-8, the J call TRBJ2-7, with 8 bases matching TRBD2. The ends lost 1 base at V and 3 bases at J; junction bases unmatched: 9. Per the germline V gene, CDR1 is SGHTS and CDR2 is YDEGEE. This CDR3 is built from 16 residues. The DNA for the CDR3 is TGTGCCAGCAGCTTGTGGTTCGGGAGGGCCTACTACGAGCAGTACTTC. This translates into CASSLWFGRAYYEQYF.

The genes are TRBV9 and TRBJ1-2, with 8 bases lining up with TRBD1. Trimming at V came to 1 base and at J to 7 bases, leaving 3 bases not matched to a gene. The germline V gene encodes CDR1 SGDLS and CDR2 YYNGEE. The CDR3 runs 13 residues. As DNA, the CDR3 is TGTGCCAGCAGCGTATGGACAGGGTCTGGCTACACCTTC. Translating gives CASSVWTGSGYTF.

The V and J genes are TRBV6-5 and TRBJ2-7; tentatively, D is TRBD1 (5 bases). This CDR3 has 15 amino acids. Trimming took 6 bases from V and 0 from J, leaving 15 bases between them. The germline gives CDR1 MNHEY, CDR2 SVGAGI. CDR3 sequence reads: CASSLDFDSSYEQYF. CDR3 nucleotide sequence: TGTGCCAGCAGCCTAGACTTTGACAGCTCCTACGAGCAGTACTTC.

The chain links TRBV27 to TRBJ1-5; D gene uncertain. Germline V gene lookup returns CDR1 MNHEY and CDR2 SMNVEV (reference sequence). V was clipped by 5 bases and J by 3 bases, with 11 bases between them. The CDR3 has 14 amino acids. The CDR3 nucleotides are TGTGCCAGCAGTGCCCTTTTAAACAATCAGCCCCAGCATTTT. It codes for CASSALLNNQPQHF.

The rearrangement links TRBV28 to TRBJ1-2; TRBD1 is a possible D gene (6 bases). CDR1 is MDHEN, CDR2 SYDVKM, per germline. The length of the CDR3 is 13 residues. V dropped 2 bases and J dropped 8 bases, with 12 bases sitting between them. CDR3 in amino acids: CASSLIPRGGYTF. The CDR3 DNA reads as TGTGCCAGCAGTTTAATTCCCAGGGGAGGCTACACCTTC.

The rearrangement links TRBV14 to TRBJ2-1; 11 bases are a match to TRBD2. Germline trimming cut 5 bases from V and 3 bases from J; bases unmatched to any gene: 3. Germline values: CDR1 SGHDN, CDR2 FVKESK. This CDR3 region has 15 residues. The CDR3 DNA is TGTGCCAGCAGCTCCACTAGCGGGAGCTACAATGAGCAGTTCTTC. It is translated as CASSSTSGSYNEQFF.